These 19 T cell receptor beta chains share one sample of origin, sequenced in a study of control samples from healthy donors and cancer patients. The data were produced by immunoSEQ multiplex PCR, yet TCRdb's version contains in-frame clones alone and is incomplete. There are around 200,000 clones in the sample; 91% occur only once, and approximately 1.4% lies in the top ten. The sequenced material came from blood. The receptors come from a woman in her 30s in good health.

This clone occurred once. The chain links TRBV29-1 to TRBJ2-3; TRBD2 matches 7 bases. CDR1 SQVTM and CDR2 ANQGSEA come from the germline V gene. The V gene end was trimmed by 0 bases and the J gene end by 6 bases; junction bases not matched to a gene: 9. The CDR3 is 15 amino acids. DNA for the CDR3: TGCAGCGTTGAAGACGGGGGTCGGGACTACGATACGCAGTATTTT. It encodes CSVEDGGRDYDTQYF.

V is TRBV19 and J is TRBJ2-1; 10 bases map to TRBD2. Germline V gene sequence: CDR1 LNHDA, CDR2 SQIVND (reference sequence). After removal of 7 bases from V and 7 bases from J, the junction contained 10 bases not matched to a gene. The CDR3 extends over 15 amino acids. This CDR3 reads CASNPTSGISNEQFF. CDR3 nucleotides: TGTGCCAGTAATCCCACTAGCGGGATATCGAATGAGCAGTTCTTC.

V and J are TRBV4-2 and TRBJ2-7; TRBD2 aligns across 8 bases. Germline CDR1 and CDR2: LGHNA and YNFKEQ. V shed 4 bases, J shed 0 bases, and the junction held 5 bases outside the gene matches. The CDR3 has 15 residues. The CDR3 is CASSPRLATSYEQYF. The CDR3 nucleotides are TGTGCCAGCAGCCCTAGACTAGCGACCTCCTACGAGCAGTACTTC.

This chain joins TRBV7-3 and TRBJ2-1; 11 bases are shared with TRBD1. The CDR3 runs 16 residues. Per the germline V gene, CDR1 is SGHTA and CDR2 is FQGTGA. With 1 base clipped from V and 6 bases from J, the junction kept 5 bases outside the gene matches. The chain's CDR3 is CASSLNTGQGVNEQFF. CDR3 nucleotides: TGTGCCAGCAGCTTAAATACGGGACAGGGGGTCAATGAGCAGTTCTTC.

The genes are TRBV2 and TRBJ2-5; D call uncertain. V was shortened by 1 base and J by 2 bases, with 5 bases between the two germline ends. The CDR3 is made up of 13 amino acids. The germline CDR1 and CDR2 sequences are SNHLY and FYNNEI. DNA of the CDR3: TGTGCCAGCAGTGAAGAAGTACAAGAGACCCAGTACTTC. Residues: CASSEEVQETQYF.

V and J are TRBV9 and TRBJ1-4, with TRBD1 matching over 9 bases. This CDR3 region has 13 residues. CDR1 SGDLS and CDR2 YYNGEE come from the germline V gene. V shed 9 bases, J shed 7 bases, and the junction held 7 bases outside the gene matches. CDR3 nucleotide sequence: TGTGCCAAGATCCGGGACAGGGCTGAAAAACTGTTTTTT. Its protein product is CAKIRDRAEKLFF.

This clone was seen just once. The chain uses TRBV6-2 or TRBV6-3 and TRBJ2-3; perhaps TRBD1 as D (5 bases). The CDR3 extends over 13 amino acids. CDR1 MNHEY and CDR2 SVGEGT come from the germline V gene. V was cut by 5 bases and J by 2 bases, with 8 bases left in between. The DNA for the CDR3 is TGTGCCAGCAGTCCGGACACCACAGATACGCAGTATTTT. It yields the protein CASSPDTTDTQYF.

The chain uses TRBV7-2 and TRBJ1-4, with 12 bases matching TRBD1. Per germline, CDR1 SGHTA and CDR2 FQGNSA. The CDR3 is 18 residues long. The trim removed 1 base at V and 7 bases at J, leaving 10 bases unmatched. The CDR3: CASSLVGGTGGLGEKLFF. CDR3 nucleotides: TGTGCCAGCAGCTTAGTTGGCGGGACAGGGGGCTTAGGTGAAAAACTGTTTTTT. The full variable domain, completed using reference TRBV7-2 and TRBJ1-4, is GAGVSQSPSNKVTEKGKDVELRCDPISGHTALYWYRQSLGQGLEFLIYFQGNSAPDKSGLPSDRFSAERTGGSVSTLTIQRTQQEDSAVYLCASSLVGGTGGLGEKLFFGSGTQLSVL.

The rearrangement joins TRBV7-9 to TRBJ2-7; 7 bases are a match to TRBD2. This CDR3 is built from 14 residues. The germline CDR1 and CDR2 sequences are SEHNR and FQNEAQ (reference sequence). V gave up 4 bases and J gave up 4 bases; unmatched junction bases: 7. DNA for the CDR3: TGTGCCAGCAGCTCCGGGACTAACCTTTACGAGCAGTACTTC. Amino acids: CASSSGTNLYEQYF.

The gene calls are TRBV20-1 and TRBJ2-3; 10 bases are shared with TRBD2. Per germline, CDR1 DFQATT and CDR2 SNEGSKA (reference sequence). The CDR3 runs to 15 residues. With 3 bases clipped from V and 5 bases from J, the junction kept 8 bases outside the gene matches. The CDR3 protein is CSASLSGGAKDTQYF. CDR3 DNA: TGCAGTGCTAGTCTCAGCGGGGGGGCAAAAGATACGCAGTATTTT.

The chain employs TRBV6-1 and TRBJ2-1, with 13 bases identical to TRBD2. Germline trimming cut 2 bases from V and 9 bases from J; bases unmatched to any gene: 4. Germline V CDR1 and CDR2: MNHNS, SASEGT. The CDR3 extends over 15 amino acids. The CDR3 spells CASSEPTSGRSEQFF. CDR3 in DNA: TGTGCCAGCAGTGAACCGACTAGCGGGAGGTCTGAGCAGTTCTTC.

This clone was detected once. J is TRBJ2-5 and V is TRBV3-1 (or the pseudogene TRBV3-2); TRBD1 or TRBD2 may be the D gene (6 bases each). V lost 1 base, J lost 2 bases, and 11 bases lay in between. Germline lookup yields CDR1 LGHDT and CDR2 YNNKEL (reference sequence). The CDR3 runs 15 residues. The CDR3 here is CASSQGAGQQETQYF. The CDR3 DNA reads TGTGCCAGCAGCCAAGGTGCGGGACAACAAGAGACCCAGTACTTC.

This clone was seen once. This chain connects TRBV5-4 to TRBJ1-2; TRBD1 might be the D (5 bases). Germline CDR1 SGHNT, CDR2 YYREEE (reference sequence). The CDR3 has 13 amino acids. Between the trimmed V and J ends, which lost 4 bases and 7 bases, there was a span of 14 bases. CDR3 nucleotides: TGTGCCAGCAGCCCGACAGCGCTCGGTGGCTACACCTTC. This codes for CASSPTALGGYTF.

V usage is TRBV7-8 and J usage is TRBJ1-5; 7 positions agree with TRBD1. With V trimmed by 5 bases and J by 4 bases, 5 bases remained unmatched. CDR3 length equals 14 residues. Germline values: CDR1 SGHVS, CDR2 FQNEAQ. The CDR3 DNA sequence: TGTGCCAGCAGCCCCCCGACAGGGAATCAGCCCCAGCATTTT. It codes for CASSPPTGNQPQHF.

The genes are TRBV29-1 and TRBJ2-5, with 11 bases aligning to TRBD1. The CDR3 covers 13 residues. J was trimmed by 4 bases and V by 6 bases; bases with no gene match: 4. Germline V lookup: CDR1 SQVTM, CDR2 ANQGSEA. CDR3 sequence (DNA): TGCAGCGTGCGGACAGGGGGCGGAGAGACCCAGTACTTC. Translated: CSVRTGGGETQYF.

This sequence joins TRBV20-1 and TRBJ2-1, with TRBD2 identical over 7 bases. The V segment lost 3 bases and the J segment 5 bases; nucleotides outside the gene matches: 7. This CDR3 is 14 amino acids long. Germline CDR1 and CDR2: DFQATT and SNEGSKA (reference sequence). Here the CDR3 reads CSASESLANNEQFF. The CDR3 nucleotides read TGCAGTGCTAGTGAATCACTAGCGAACAATGAGCAGTTCTTC.

The rearrangement joins TRBV7-8 to TRBJ1-1; D ambiguous. There are 14 residues in the CDR3. Trimming took off 1 base at V and 4 bases at J, with 10 bases between the two ends. Germline V lookup: CDR1 SGHVS, CDR2 FQNEAQ. The CDR3 DNA sequence: TGTGCCAGCAGCTTAGAGCGGGGTCGCACTGAAGCTTTCTTT. The encoded protein is CASSLERGRTEAFF. The complete variable domain, with remaining parts taken from reference TRBV7-8 and TRBJ1-1, reads GAGVSQSPRYKVAKRGQDVALRCDPISGHVSLFWYQQALGQGPEFLTYFQNEAQLDKSGLPSDRFFAERPEGSVSTLKIQRTQQEDSAVYLCASSLERGRTEAFFGQGTRLTVV.

This chain links TRBV7-9 with TRBJ1-3, with a weak D call TRBD1 (6 bases). Germline CDR1 reads SEHNR; CDR2 reads FQNEAQ (reference sequence). V dropped 1 base and J dropped 0 bases, with 10 bases sitting between them. The CDR3 length is 16 residues. CDR3 sequence: CASSLVAQGSGNTIYF. CDR3 in DNA: TGTGCCAGCAGCTTAGTAGCACAGGGCTCTGGAAACACCATATATTTT.

The genes are TRBV7-9 and TRBJ1-2, with D perhaps matching TRBD1 (6 bases). The germline CDR1 and CDR2 sequences are SEHNR and FQNEAQ (reference sequence). Trimming removed 6 bases at V and 4 bases at J, with 12 bases between. The CDR3 has 13 amino acids. CDR3 loop: CASRLDRSYGYTF. The CDR3 region has the DNA TGTGCCAGCAGGCTAGACAGGTCCTATGGCTACACCTTC.